This entry features one TCR beta chain sequence. These data belong to a study of shared clonotypes between healthy human individuals. Measured with immunoSEQ multiplex PCR; TCRdb has only the in-frame clones, and not every one. The data contain 2,100,000 or so clones, around 95% of them seen just once; the ten biggest clones take up 0.1% to 0.15%. Germline V lookup: CDR1 SGHAT, CDR2 FQNNGV. Trimming removed 4 bases at V and 1 base at J, with 7 bases between. This CDR3 has 13 residues. This sequence was found in a man aged 18 to 30 in good health. Sample: naive CD4+ T cells sorted from blood. Subset specified: CD45RA+ positively selected. The chain combines TRBV11-2 with TRBJ1-1; D gene unclear. CDR3 residues: CASSSKPNTEAFF. In nucleotides, the CDR3 is TGTGCCAGCAGCTCAAAGCCGAACACTGAAGCTTTCTTT.